This T cell receptor beta chain was sequenced in a study of PD-L1 blockade in urothelial cancer. Study background: From about 2014, patients received atezolizumab, given as 1,200 mg intravenously every 3 weeks. Bladder-origin urothelial cancer in males described about 90% of the roughly 30 patients. Notes on the study in general: Below-median pretreatment blood TCR clonality was a predictor of better survival.

Between the trimmed V and J ends, which lost 6 bases and 3 bases, there was a span of 11 bases. This CDR3 spans 13 amino acids. Germline V lookup: CDR1 MNHNS, CDR2 SASEGT. Data came from immunoSEQ multiplex PCR; TCRdb stores just in-frame clones and leaves some out. This sample yields under 70,000 clones, of which about 85% are seen a single time; around 14% belongs to the top ten. This clone has a handful of counts. Its antigen is currently unknown. Time point of the sample: pretreatment peripheral blood. Patient sample counts ranged from 1 to 8, pretreatment and on-treatment. This specimen consisted of PBMCs, obtained around atezolizumab (anti-PD-L1) treatment. This chain connects TRBV6-1 to TRBJ1-2; D possibly corresponds to TRBD1 (5 bases). The sequence came from a man between 65 and 85 years old with urothelial cancer. In nucleotides, the CDR3 is TGTGCCAGCAGCTCCGACAGAGACTATGGCTACACCTTC. Translating it yields CASSSDRDYGYTF.